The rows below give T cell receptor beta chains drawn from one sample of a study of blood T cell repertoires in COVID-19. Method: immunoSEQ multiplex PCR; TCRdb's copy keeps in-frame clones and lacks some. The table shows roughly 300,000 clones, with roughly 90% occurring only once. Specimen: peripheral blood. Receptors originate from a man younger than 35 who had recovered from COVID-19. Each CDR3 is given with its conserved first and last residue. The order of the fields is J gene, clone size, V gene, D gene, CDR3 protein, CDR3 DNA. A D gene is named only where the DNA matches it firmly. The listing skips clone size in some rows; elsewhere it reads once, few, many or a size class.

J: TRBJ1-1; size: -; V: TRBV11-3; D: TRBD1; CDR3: CASSPGQGQNTEAFF; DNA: TGTGCCAGCAGCCCCGGACAGGGGCAGAACACTGAAGCTTTCTTT
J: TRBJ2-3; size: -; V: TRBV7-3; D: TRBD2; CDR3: CASSLDAGGLAKTQYF; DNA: TGTGCCAGCAGCTTAGATGCGGGAGGCCTTGCTAAAACGCAGTATTTT
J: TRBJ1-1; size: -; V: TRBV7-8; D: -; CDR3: CASSLERDTEAFF; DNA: TGTGCCAGCAGCTTAGAGCGGGACACTGAAGCTTTCTTT
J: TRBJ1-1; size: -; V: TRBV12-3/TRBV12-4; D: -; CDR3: CASSATGNTEAFF; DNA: TGTGCCAGCAGTGCAACAGGGAACACTGAAGCTTTCTTT
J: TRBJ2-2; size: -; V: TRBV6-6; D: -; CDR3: CASSYSAGSNTGELFF; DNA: TGTGCCAGCAGTTACTCGGCGGGGTCGAACACCGGGGAGCTGTTTTTT
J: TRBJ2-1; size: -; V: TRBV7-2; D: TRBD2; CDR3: CASSFGLGHNEQFF; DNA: TGTGCCAGCAGCTTCGGACTAGGTCACAATGAGCAGTTCTTC
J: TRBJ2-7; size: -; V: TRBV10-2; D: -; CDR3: CASTPPRSAGTYEQYF; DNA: TGCGCCAGCACTCCCCCCCGGTCCGCGGGAACATACGAGCAGTACTTC
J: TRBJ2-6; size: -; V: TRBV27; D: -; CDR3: CASTGSGANVLTF; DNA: TGTGCCAGCACAGGGTCTGGGGCCAACGTCCTGACTTTC
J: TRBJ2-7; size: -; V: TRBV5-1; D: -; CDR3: CASSKRTDGDEQYF; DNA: TGCGCCAGCAGTAAACGGACAGACGGTGACGAGCAGTACTTC
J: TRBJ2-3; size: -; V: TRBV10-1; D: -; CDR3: CASSDGGGSRPDTQYF; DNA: TGCGCCAGCAGTGACGGGGGCGGGAGTAGGCCAGATACGCAGTATTTT
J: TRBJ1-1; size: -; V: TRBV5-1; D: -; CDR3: CASSLAPRQSQNTEAFF; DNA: TGCGCCAGCAGCCTCGCTCCCCGACAGTCCCAGAACACTGAAGCTTTCTTT
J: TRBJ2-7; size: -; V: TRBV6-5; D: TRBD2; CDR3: CASSYSGTYSYEQYF; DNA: TGTGCCAGCAGTTATAGCGGGACTTACTCCTACGAGCAGTACTTC
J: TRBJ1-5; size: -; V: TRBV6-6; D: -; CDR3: CASSSYNQPQHF; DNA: TGTGCCAGCAGTTCGTACAATCAGCCCCAGCATTTT
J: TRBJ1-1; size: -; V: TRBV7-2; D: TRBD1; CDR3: CASSGGTGLNTEAFF; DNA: TGTGCCAGCAGCGGAGGGACAGGGTTGAACACTGAAGCTTTCTTT
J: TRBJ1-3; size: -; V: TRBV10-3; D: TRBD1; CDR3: CAMGQISGNTIYF; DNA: TGTGCCATGGGACAGATCTCTGGAAACACCATATATTTT
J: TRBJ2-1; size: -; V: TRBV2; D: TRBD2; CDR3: CASRKTSGRLNEQFF; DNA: TGTGCCAGCAGGAAAACTAGCGGGAGGTTAAATGAGCAGTTCTTC
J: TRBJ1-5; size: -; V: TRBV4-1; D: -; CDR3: CASSRLSVGEGNQPQHF; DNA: TGCGCCAGCAGCCGGCTTTCCGTCGGGGAGGGCAATCAGCCCCAGCATTTT
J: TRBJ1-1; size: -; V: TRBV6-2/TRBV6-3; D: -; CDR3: CASSSAGVHTEAFF; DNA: TGTGCCAGCAGTTCCGCAGGGGTACACACTGAAGCTTTCTTT
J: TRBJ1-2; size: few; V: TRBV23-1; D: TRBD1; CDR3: CASSHYRQGRHYGYTF; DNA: TGCGCCAGCAGTCATTACCGACAGGGTAGGCACTATGGCTACACCTTC
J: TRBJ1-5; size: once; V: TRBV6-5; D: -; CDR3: CASNNGGYQPQHF; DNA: TGTGCCAGCAACAACGGCGGGTATCAGCCCCAGCATTTT
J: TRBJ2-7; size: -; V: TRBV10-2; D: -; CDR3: CASRGTSEQYF; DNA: TGCGCCAGCAGGGGAACTAGCGAGCAGTACTTC
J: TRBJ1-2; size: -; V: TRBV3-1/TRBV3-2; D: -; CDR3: CASSHLGGNGHYGYTF; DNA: TGTGCCAGCAGCCACTTGGGAGGGAATGGTCATTATGGCTACACCTTC
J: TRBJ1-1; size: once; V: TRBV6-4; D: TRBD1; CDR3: CASRGTGQGITEAFF; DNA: TGTGCCAGCAGGGGGACGGGACAGGGCATCACTGAAGCTTTCTTT
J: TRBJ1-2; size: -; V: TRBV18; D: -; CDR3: CASSPLFTDLTHGGYTF; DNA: TGTGCCAGCTCACCACTCTTTACAGACCTTACCCACGGCGGCTACACCTTC
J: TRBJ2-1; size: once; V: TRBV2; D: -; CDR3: CANSDDSYNEQFF; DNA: TGTGCCAATAGCGACGACTCCTACAATGAGCAGTTCTTC
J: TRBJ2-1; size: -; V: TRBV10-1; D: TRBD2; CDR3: CASSKREGLRDEQFF; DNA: TGCGCCAGCAGTAAGCGGGAGGGCCTCAGGGATGAGCAGTTCTTC
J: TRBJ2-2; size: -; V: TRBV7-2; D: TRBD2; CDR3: CASSLVTGGILGELFF; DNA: TGTGCCAGCAGCTTAGTGACGGGGGGGATCCTTGGGGAGCTGTTTTTT
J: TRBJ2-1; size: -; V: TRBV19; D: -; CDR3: CASSASWYNEQFF; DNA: TGTGCCAGTAGTGCGTCCTGGTACAATGAGCAGTTCTTC
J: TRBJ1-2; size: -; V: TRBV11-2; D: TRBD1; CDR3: CASSTTGANYGYTF; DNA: TGTGCCAGCAGTACTACAGGGGCTAACTATGGCTACACCTTC
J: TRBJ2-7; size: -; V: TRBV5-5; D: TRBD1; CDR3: CASSGGQGNEQYF; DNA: TGTGCCAGCAGCGGGGGACAGGGCAACGAGCAGTACTTC
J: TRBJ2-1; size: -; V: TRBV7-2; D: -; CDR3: CASSLAPGVTSYNEQFF; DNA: TGTGCCAGCAGCTTAGCTCCAGGGGTTACCTCCTACAATGAGCAGTTCTTC
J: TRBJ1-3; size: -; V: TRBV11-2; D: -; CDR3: CASSLTGSASGNTIYF; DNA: TGTGCCAGCAGCTTAACAGGAAGCGCTTCTGGAAACACCATATATTTT
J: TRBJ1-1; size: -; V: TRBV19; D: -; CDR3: CASTDIGFNTEAFF; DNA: TGTGCCAGTACCGATATCGGGTTCAACACTGAAGCTTTCTTT
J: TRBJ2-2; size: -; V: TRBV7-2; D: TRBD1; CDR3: CASSPPGTGGTGELFF; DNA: TGTGCCAGCAGCCCACCCGGGACAGGAGGCACCGGGGAGCTGTTTTTT
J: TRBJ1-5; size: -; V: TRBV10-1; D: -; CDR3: CASGRGGQPQHF; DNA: TGCGCCAGCGGTAGGGGTGGTCAGCCCCAGCATTTT
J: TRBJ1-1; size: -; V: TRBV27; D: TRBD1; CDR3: CASSLRGQYTEAFF; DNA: TGTGCCAGCAGTTTGAGGGGACAGTACACTGAAGCTTTCTTT
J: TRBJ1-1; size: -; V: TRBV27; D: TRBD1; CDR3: CASSRDRELTEAFF; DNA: TGTGCCAGCAGTCGGGACAGGGAGCTCACTGAAGCTTTCTTT
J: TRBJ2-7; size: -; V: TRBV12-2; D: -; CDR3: CASRLVGGDRGDYEQYF; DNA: TGTGCAAGTCGCTTAGTAGGGGGGGACAGGGGAGACTACGAGCAGTACTTC
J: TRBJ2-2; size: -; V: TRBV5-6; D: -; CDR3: CASSLSAGELFF; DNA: TGTGCCAGCAGCTTGAGCGCCGGGGAGCTGTTTTTT
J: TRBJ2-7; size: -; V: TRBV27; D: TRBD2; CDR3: CASSLAGLPYEQYF; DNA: TGTGCCAGCAGTTTAGCGGGACTACCCTACGAGCAGTACTTC
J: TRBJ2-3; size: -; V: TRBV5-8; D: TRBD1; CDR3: CASSAGTDRGTQYF; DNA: TGTGCCAGCAGCGCCGGGACCGACAGGGGTACGCAGTATTTT
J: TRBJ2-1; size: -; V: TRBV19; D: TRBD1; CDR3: CASSVGTGGFNEQFF; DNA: TGTGCCAGTAGTGTCGGGACAGGGGGTTTCAATGAGCAGTTCTTC
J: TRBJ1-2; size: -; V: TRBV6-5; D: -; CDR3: CASSPGLTGTGYTF; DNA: TGTGCCAGCAGCCCGGGATTAACAGGGACGGGCTACACCTTC
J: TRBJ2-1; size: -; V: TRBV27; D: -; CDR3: CASSFAVNNEQFF; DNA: TGTGCCAGCAGTTTTGCAGTGAACAATGAGCAGTTCTTC
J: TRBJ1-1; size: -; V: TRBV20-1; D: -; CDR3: CSASSIGMEGAEAFF; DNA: TGCAGTGCTAGTTCGATCGGGATGGAGGGCGCTGAAGCTTTCTTT
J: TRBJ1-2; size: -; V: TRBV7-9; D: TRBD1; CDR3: CASNGQGESYTF; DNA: TGTGCCAGCAACGGACAGGGGGAGAGCTACACCTTC
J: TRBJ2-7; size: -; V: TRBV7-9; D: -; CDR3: CASSPPFSTSYEQYF; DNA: TGTGCCAGCAGCCCCCCATTCTCGACTTCCTACGAGCAGTACTTC
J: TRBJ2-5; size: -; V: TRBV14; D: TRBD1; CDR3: CASSEGQYYLETQYF; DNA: TGTGCCAGCAGCGAGGGACAGTACTATCTGGAGACCCAGTACTTC
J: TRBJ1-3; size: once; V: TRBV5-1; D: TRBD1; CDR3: CASSPQGSGNTIYF; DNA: TGCGCCAGCAGCCCACAGGGGTCTGGAAACACCATATATTTT
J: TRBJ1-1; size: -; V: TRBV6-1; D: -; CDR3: CASSEQAGNTEAFF; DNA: TGTGCCAGCAGTGAACAGGCAGGGAACACTGAAGCTTTCTTT
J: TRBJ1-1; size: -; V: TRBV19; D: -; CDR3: CASSPWRAGPEAFF; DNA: TGTGCCAGTAGCCCTTGGCGGGCAGGCCCGGAAGCTTTCTTT
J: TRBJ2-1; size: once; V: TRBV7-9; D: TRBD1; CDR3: CASRQGNNEQFF; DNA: TGTGCCAGCAGACAGGGGAACAATGAGCAGTTCTTC
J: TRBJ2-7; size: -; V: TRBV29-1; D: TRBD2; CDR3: CSASGTTHYEQYF; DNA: TGCAGCGCTAGCGGGACTACCCACTACGAGCAGTACTTC
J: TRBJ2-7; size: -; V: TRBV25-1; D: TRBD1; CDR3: CATSTGGADEQYF; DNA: TGTGCCACCTCGACAGGGGGAGCCGACGAGCAGTACTTC